One sample yielded the 17 T cell receptor beta chains listed below, sequenced in a study of regulatory dendritic cells for organ transplantation. The data were produced by immunoSEQ multiplex PCR, yet TCRdb's version contains in-frame clones alone and is incomplete. The table shows 20,000 to 25,000 clones, with roughly 69% occurring only once. The sequencing input was memory CD4+ T cells from blood. Noted subset: CD45RO+ memory T cells. The receptor source for this set is a human donor in good health.

This chain connects TRBV7-3 to TRBJ2-3, with TRBD1 identical over 7 bases. V lost 5 bases to trimming and J lost 2 bases; unmatched junction nucleotides: 7. The CDR3 sequence is 15 residues long. Germline V gene sequence: CDR1 SGHTA, CDR2 FQGTGA. Here the CDR3 reads CASSNRQGNTDTQYF. DNA of the CDR3: TGTGCCAGCAGCAACCGACAGGGTAACACAGATACGCAGTATTTT.

This chain links TRBV7-9 with TRBJ2-1, with D possibly being TRBD1 (6 bases). This CDR3 comprises 15 residues. Trimming stripped 1 base from V and 16 bases from J, with 23 bases between. Germline V gene lookup returns CDR1 SEHNR and CDR2 FQNEAQ (reference sequence). Here the CDR3 DNA reads TGTGCCAGCAGCTTAGATCTCTTTGGGGGCTCCAGGCAATTCTTC. It encodes CASSLDLFGGSRQFF. Based on the CDR3 plus reference TRBV7-9 and TRBJ2-1, the full variable domain is DTGVSQNPRHKITKRGQNVTFRCDPISEHNRLYWYRQTLGQGPEFLTYFQNEAQLEKSRLLSDRFSAERPKGSFSTLEIQRTEQGDSAMYLCASSLDLFGGSRQFFGPGTRLTVL.

V and J are TRBV5-1 and TRBJ2-3; 12 positions match TRBD2. The germline CDR1 and CDR2 sequences are SGHRS and YFSETQ. This CDR3 spans 17 amino acids. The trim removed 4 bases at V and 5 bases at J, leaving 11 bases unmatched. The CDR3 DNA follows: TGCGCCAGCAGCCCTACGACTAGCGGGGGCCTCGGAGATACGCAGTATTTT. It is translated as CASSPTTSGGLGDTQYF.

V usage is TRBV7-9 and J usage is TRBJ1-3, with D perhaps TRBD1 (6 bases). Germline CDR1 is SEHNR and CDR2 is FQNEAQ (reference sequence). The CDR3 runs to 15 residues. V lost 2 bases to trimming and J lost 3 bases, with 11 bases between them. CDR3 coding DNA: TGTGCCAGCAGCTTAAACAGGGACGGTGGAAACACCATATATTTT. As protein: CASSLNRDGGNTIYF.

The chain links TRBV7-9 to TRBJ2-1; 11 bases are shared with TRBD1. The CDR3 covers 19 residues. Germline CDR1 and CDR2: SEHNR and FQNEAQ (reference sequence). V shed 2 bases, J shed 7 bases, and the junction held 16 bases outside the gene matches. The CDR3 coding sequence is TGTGCCAGCAGCTTAAAGCTGTCGGCCGGACAGGGGGCGCGGAATGAGCAGTTCTTC. Amino acid sequence: CASSLKLSAGQGARNEQFF.

V and J are TRBV5-1 and TRBJ2-5; 8 nucleotides align to TRBD1. This CDR3 is built from 15 residues. The V and J ends lost 4 bases and 2 bases, in that order; junction bases with no gene match: 7. In germline, CDR1 is SGHRS, CDR2 YFSETQ. CDR3 nucleotide sequence: TGCGCCAGCAGCGGACAGGGTGGAACGCAAGAGACCCAGTACTTC. Protein sequence: CASSGQGGTQETQYF.

A few counts support this clone. CDR3 nucleotide sequence: TGCGCCAGCAGCTTGTGGGGGGTTGACACTGAAGCTTTCTTT. Its translation: CASSLWGVDTEAFF. This rearrangement joins TRBV5-1 to TRBJ1-1, with D maybe TRBD1 (5 bases). From germline, CDR1 is SGHRS and CDR2 YFSETQ. The CDR3 is 14 residues long. V was pared by 1 base and J by 3 bases, with 10 bases between. The variable domain in full, completed from reference TRBV5-1 and TRBJ1-1, reads KAGVTQTPRYLIKTRGQQVTLSCSPISGHRSVSWYQQTPGQGLQFLFEYFSETQRNKGNFPGRFSGRQFSNSRSEMNVSTLELGDSALYLCASSLWGVDTEAFFGQGTRLTVV.

The chain employs TRBV11-3 and TRBJ2-1, with a weak D call TRBD1 (5 bases). This CDR3 region has 12 residues. Deletions cut 6 bases from V and 9 bases from J, with 12 bases between. CDR1 and CDR2 from the germline V gene are SGHNT and YENEEA. The CDR3, as DNA: TGTGCCAGCAGTCCCAGGGAAACTGAGCAGTTCTTC. Amino acid sequence: CASSPRETEQFF.

The chain links TRBV5-1 to TRBJ1-4, with a weak D call TRBD1 (5 bases). CDR3 size: 15 residues. The V gene's germline CDR1 is SGHRS and CDR2 YFSETQ. Trimming stripped 1 base from V and 4 bases from J, with 11 bases between. The CDR3 region is CASSLFRADNEKLFF. CDR3 nucleotide sequence: TGCGCCAGCAGCTTGTTCAGGGCGGATAATGAAAAACTGTTTTTT.

V usage is TRBV6-6 and J usage is TRBJ1-2; tentatively, D is TRBD1 (5 bases). The V and J ends lost 8 bases and 8 bases respectively, with 15 bases between them. In germline, CDR1 is MNHNY, CDR2 SVGAGI (reference sequence). The CDR3 totals 12 residues. The CDR3 here is CASSSLGGGYTF. DNA of the CDR3: TGTGCCAGCTCATCCCTGGGGGGAGGCTACACCTTC.

The chain links TRBV5-1 to TRBJ1-1, with TRBD1 matching over 8 bases. The CDR3 runs to 14 residues. The germline CDR1 and CDR2 sequences are SGHRS and YFSETQ. The trim removed 4 bases at V and 8 bases at J, leaving 10 bases unmatched. This CDR3 is CASSRQGQGEEAFF. CDR3 coding DNA: TGCGCCAGCAGCCGTCAAGGACAGGGTGAAGAAGCTTTCTTT.

The chain uses TRBV9 and TRBJ2-5, with D maybe TRBD2 (5 bases). This CDR3 has 15 amino acids. V gave up 4 bases and J gave up 3 bases, with 16 bases separating them. Germline V gene lookup returns CDR1 SGDLS and CDR2 YYNGEE. Written as DNA, the CDR3 is TGTGCCAGCAGCCCTTTAGCCAGCGGTAAAGAGACCCAGTACTTC. It yields the protein CASSPLASGKETQYF.

The J gene is TRBJ2-7, the V gene TRBV6-6, with unresolved D. V was pared by 6 bases and J by 0 bases, with 15 bases between. The CDR3 loop spans 15 amino acids. The germline CDR1 and CDR2 sequences are MNHNY and SVGAGI (reference sequence). Here the CDR3 reads CASSPPGSSSYEQYF. Here the CDR3 DNA reads TGTGCCAGCAGCCCCCCCGGGTCCAGCTCCTACGAGCAGTACTTC.

The chain employs TRBV7-2 and TRBJ2-1; 8 positions match TRBD2. CDR1 is SGHTA, CDR2 FQGNSA, per germline. The CDR3 covers 15 residues. The ends lost 5 bases at V and 8 bases at J; junction bases unmatched: 11. In nucleotides, the CDR3 is TGTGCCAGCAGCCGCACCGGGGGGGCAGGATATGAGCAGTTCTTC. As protein: CASSRTGGAGYEQFF.

The chain is built from TRBV25-1 and TRBJ1-5; a weak D match, TRBD1 (5 bases). The V gene's germline CDR1 is MGHDK and CDR2 SYGVNS. This CDR3 region has 13 residues. The V end was cut by 7 bases, the J end by 2 bases, with 9 bases between. The CDR3 nucleotides are TGTGCCAGCACCGGAGGGGGCAATCAGCCCCAGCATTTT. Its translation is CASTGGGNQPQHF.

In the case of this clone: A junction boundary mismatches the germline segment, possibly from a read error. The genes are TRBV2 and TRBJ1-1, with 7 bases matching TRBD1. The CDR3 extends over 10 amino acids. CDR1 and CDR2 (germline): SNHLY, FYNNEI. The CDR3 DNA sequence: TGTGCCAGCAGTGAACCGGGACAGCTCTTT. Residues: CASSEPGQLF. The whole variable domain, remainder taken from reference TRBV2 and TRBJ1-1, is EPEVTQTPSHQVTQMGQEVILRCVPISNHLYFYWYRQILGQKVEFLVSFYNNEISEKSEIFDDQFSVERPDGSNFTLKIRSTKLEDSAMYFCASSEPGQLFGQGTRLTVV.

The CDR3 spells CASSQFAPYEQYF. The DNA of the CDR3 is TGTGCCAGCAGCCAGTTCGCACCCTACGAGCAGTACTTC. The V gene is TRBV11-1, the J gene TRBJ2-7; D gene uncertain. This CDR3 is built from 13 residues. Germline lookup yields CDR1 SGHAT and CDR2 FQDESV (reference sequence). Trimming took off 5 bases at V and 2 bases at J, with 10 bases between the two ends.